The T cell receptor beta chain under discussion was sequenced for a study of blood T cell repertoires in COVID-19. Study-level background: Whether acute or convalescent, the COVID-19 samples came from the United States, Italy and Spain.

The V gene end was trimmed by 5 bases and the J gene end by 5 bases; junction bases not matched to a gene: 7. Germline lookup yields CDR1 LGHNA and CDR2 YNFKEQ. The CDR3 spans 14 residues. How the authors handled the data: Amplification of reference gene primers was used by the study to estimate nucleated cell counts. Produced via immunoSEQ multiplex PCR; TCRdb's table is partial and in-frame only. Clonal size and the V and J genes are those of that table, whereas D and trimming came from the DNA. Here the sample spans some 170,000 clones, 80% to 90% being singletons. Participant-given clinical history determined each cohort assignment. Donors of Cohort 3 who recovered were those that had two negative PCRs, clearance, or symptom resolution. This clone was observed many times.

The source material was PBMCs or T cells enriched from blood (not recorded which). The rearrangement joins TRBV4-2 to TRBJ2-5; 8 bases fit TRBD2. The clonotype was recovered from a man aged 50-60 years who had recovered from COVID-19. The CDR3 protein is CASSNGGAGETQYF. As DNA, the CDR3 is TGTGCCAGCAGCAACGGGGGGGCGGGGGAGACCCAGTACTTC.